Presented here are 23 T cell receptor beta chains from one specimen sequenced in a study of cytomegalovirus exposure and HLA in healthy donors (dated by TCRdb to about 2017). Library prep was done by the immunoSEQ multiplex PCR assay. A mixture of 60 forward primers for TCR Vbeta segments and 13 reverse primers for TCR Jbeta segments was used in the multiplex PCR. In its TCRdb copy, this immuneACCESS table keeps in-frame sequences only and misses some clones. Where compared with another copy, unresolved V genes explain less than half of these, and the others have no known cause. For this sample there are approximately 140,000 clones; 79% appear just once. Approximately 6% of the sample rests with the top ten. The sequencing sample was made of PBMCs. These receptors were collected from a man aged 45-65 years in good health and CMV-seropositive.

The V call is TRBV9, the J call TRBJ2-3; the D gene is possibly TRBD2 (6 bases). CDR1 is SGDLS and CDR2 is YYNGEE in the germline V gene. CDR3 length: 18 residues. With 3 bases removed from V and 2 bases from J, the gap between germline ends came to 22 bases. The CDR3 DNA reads TGTGCCAGCAGCGGAGATGGGTCCTCAGGGCGGGACACAGATACGCAGTATTTT. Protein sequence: CASSGDGSSGRDTDTQYF.

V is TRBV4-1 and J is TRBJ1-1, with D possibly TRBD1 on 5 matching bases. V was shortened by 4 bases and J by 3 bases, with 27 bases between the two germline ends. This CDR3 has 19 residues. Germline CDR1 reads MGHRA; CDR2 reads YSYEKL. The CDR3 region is CASSLSTLGVDRGDTEAFF. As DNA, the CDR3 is TGCGCCAGCAGCCTTAGCACCCTAGGGGTAGATAGGGGCGACACTGAAGCTTTCTTT.

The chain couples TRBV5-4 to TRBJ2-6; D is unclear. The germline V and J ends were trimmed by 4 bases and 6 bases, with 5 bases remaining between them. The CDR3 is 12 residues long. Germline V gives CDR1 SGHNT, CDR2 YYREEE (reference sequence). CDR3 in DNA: TGTGCCAGCAGCGCGGAGGCCAACGTCCTGACTTTC. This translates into CASSAEANVLTF.

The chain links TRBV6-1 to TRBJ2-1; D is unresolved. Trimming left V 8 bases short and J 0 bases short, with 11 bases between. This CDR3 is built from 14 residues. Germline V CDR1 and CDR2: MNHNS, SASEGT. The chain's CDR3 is CASGRVGSYNEQFF. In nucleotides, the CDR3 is TGTGCCAGCGGGCGCGTTGGCTCCTACAATGAGCAGTTCTTC.

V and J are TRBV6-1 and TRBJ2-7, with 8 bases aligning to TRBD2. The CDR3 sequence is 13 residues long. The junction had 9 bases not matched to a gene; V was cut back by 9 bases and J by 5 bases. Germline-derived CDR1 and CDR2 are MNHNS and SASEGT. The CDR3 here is CASLPALADEQYF. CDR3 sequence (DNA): TGTGCCAGTTTGCCAGCACTAGCGGACGAGCAGTACTTC.

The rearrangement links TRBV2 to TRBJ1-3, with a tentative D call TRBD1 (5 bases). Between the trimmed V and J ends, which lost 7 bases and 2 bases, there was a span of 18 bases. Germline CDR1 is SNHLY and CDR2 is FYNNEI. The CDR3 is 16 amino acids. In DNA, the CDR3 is TGTGCCAGCAATCCTATCTTGGGGGGTGCTGGAAACACCATATATTTT. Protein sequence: CASNPILGGAGNTIYF.

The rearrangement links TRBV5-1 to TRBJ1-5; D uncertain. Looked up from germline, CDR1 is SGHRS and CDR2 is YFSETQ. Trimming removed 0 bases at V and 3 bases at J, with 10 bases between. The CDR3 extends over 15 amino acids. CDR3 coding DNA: TGCGCCAGCAGCTTGGACCCGGGTAACAATCAGCCCCAGCATTTT. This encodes CASSLDPGNNQPQHF. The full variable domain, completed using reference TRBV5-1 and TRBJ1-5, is KAGVTQTPRYLIKTRGQQVTLSCSPISGHRSVSWYQQTPGQGLQFLFEYFSETQRNKGNFPGRFSGRQFSNSRSEMNVSTLELGDSALYLCASSLDPGNNQPQHFGDGTRLSIL.

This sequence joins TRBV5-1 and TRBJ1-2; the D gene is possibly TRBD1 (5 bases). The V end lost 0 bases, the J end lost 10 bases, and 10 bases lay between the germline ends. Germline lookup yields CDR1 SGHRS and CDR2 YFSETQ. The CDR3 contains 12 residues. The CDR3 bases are TGCGCCAGCAGCTTGGAAGGGGCCATCTACACCTTC. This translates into CASSLEGAIYTF.

The CDR3 DNA reads TGTGCCAGCAGTCCGCAGTGGAATTCACCCCTCCACTTT. Translating it yields CASSPQWNSPLHF. The genes are TRBV6-1 and TRBJ1-6; D is unresolved. This CDR3 has 13 residues. Germline assignment: CDR1 MNHNS and CDR2 SASEGT. The V end lost 5 bases, the J end lost 7 bases, and 9 bases lay between the germline ends.

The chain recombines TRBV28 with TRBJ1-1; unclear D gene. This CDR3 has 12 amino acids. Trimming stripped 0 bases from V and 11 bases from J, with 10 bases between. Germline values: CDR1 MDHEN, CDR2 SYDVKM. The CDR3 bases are TGTGCCAGCAGTTTATGGTTGGGCTGGGCTTTCTTT. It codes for CASSLWLGWAFF.

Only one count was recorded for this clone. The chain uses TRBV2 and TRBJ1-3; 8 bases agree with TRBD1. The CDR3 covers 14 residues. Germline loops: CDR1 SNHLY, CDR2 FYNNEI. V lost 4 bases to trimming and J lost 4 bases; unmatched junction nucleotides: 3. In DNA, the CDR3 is TGTGCCAGCAGTGGCCAGGGGGCCGGAAACACCATATATTTT. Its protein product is CASSGQGAGNTIYF.

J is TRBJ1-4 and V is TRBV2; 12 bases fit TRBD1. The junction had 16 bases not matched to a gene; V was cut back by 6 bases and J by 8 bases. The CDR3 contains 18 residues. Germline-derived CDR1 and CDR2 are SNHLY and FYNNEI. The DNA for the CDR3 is TGTGCCAGCAGCGTAAACCGGGACAGGGGGCAAGAGGGGGAAAAACTGTTTTTT. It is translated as CASSVNRDRGQEGEKLFF.

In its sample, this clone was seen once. The chain's CDR3 is CASSAYSGSRSEQYF. DNA for the CDR3: TGTGCCAGCAGTGCCTATAGCGGGAGTAGATCCGAGCAGTACTTC. J is TRBJ2-7 and V is TRBV27; 9 nucleotides line up with TRBD2. Germline loops: CDR1 MNHEY, CDR2 SMNVEV (reference sequence). The J segment lost 6 bases and the V segment lost 5 bases, leaving 11 bases of the junction unmatched. CDR3 size: 15 residues.

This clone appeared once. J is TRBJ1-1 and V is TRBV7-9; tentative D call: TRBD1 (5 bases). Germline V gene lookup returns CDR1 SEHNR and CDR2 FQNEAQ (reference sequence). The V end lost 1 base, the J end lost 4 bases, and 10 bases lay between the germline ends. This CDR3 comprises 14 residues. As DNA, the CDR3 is TGTGCCAGCAGCTTAGGGGTGACAGCCACTGAAGCTTTCTTT. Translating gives CASSLGVTATEAFF.

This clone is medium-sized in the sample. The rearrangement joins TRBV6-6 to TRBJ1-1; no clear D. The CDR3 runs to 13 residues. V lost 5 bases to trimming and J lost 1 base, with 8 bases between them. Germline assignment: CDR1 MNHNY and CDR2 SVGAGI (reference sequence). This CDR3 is CASSLTENTEAFF. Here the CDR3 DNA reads TGTGCCAGCAGTCTTACAGAGAACACTGAAGCTTTCTTT.

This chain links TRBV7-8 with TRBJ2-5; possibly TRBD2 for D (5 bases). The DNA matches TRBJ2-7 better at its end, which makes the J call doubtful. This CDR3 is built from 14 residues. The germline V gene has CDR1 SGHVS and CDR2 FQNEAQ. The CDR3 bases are TGTGCCAGCAGCACGGGGTCTAGGGTCTACGAGCAGTACTTC. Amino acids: CASSTGSRVYEQYF.

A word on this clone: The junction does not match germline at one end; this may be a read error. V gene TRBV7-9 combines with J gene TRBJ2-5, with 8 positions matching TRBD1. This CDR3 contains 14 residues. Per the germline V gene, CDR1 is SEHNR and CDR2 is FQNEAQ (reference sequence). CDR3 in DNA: TGTTCCAGCAGCCTGGACAGGGAACGGGAGACCCAGTACTTC. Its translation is CSSSLDRERETQYF. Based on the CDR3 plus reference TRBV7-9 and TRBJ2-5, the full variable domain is DTGVSQNPRHKITKRGQNVTFRCDPISEHNRLYWYRQTLGQGPEFLTYFQNEAQLEKSRLLSDRFSAERPKGSFSTLEIQRTEQGDSAMYLCSSSLDRERETQYFGPGTRLLVL.

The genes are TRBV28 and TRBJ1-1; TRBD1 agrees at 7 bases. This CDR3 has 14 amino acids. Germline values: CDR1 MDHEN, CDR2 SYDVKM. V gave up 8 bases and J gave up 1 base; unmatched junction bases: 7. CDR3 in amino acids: CASGPSGGNTEAFF. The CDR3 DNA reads TGTGCCAGCGGTCCTTCAGGGGGGAACACTGAAGCTTTCTTT.

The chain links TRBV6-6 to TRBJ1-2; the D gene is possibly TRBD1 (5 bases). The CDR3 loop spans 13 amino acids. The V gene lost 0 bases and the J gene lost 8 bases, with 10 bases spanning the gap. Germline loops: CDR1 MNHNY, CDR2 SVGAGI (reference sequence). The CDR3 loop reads CASSYSGLRGYTF. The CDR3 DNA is TGTGCCAGCAGTTACTCGGGACTCCGGGGCTACACCTTC.

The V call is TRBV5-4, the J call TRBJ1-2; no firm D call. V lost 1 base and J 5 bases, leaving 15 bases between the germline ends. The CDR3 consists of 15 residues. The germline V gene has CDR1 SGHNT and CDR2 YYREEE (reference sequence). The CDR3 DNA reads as TGTGCCAGCAGCTTGACGAGGGCTTTAAGGTATGGCTACACCTTC. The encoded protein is CASSLTRALRYGYTF.

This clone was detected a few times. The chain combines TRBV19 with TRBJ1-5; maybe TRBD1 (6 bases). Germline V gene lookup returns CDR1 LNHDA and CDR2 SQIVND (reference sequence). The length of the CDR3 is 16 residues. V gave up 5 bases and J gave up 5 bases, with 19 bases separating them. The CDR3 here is CASSVLLQGRDQPQHF. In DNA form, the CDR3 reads TGTGCCAGTAGTGTTCTACTACAGGGTCGGGATCAGCCCCAGCATTTT.

The CDR3 reads CASRFRGSGYGYTF. CDR3 nucleotide sequence: TGTGCCAGCAGATTCCGGGGGTCAGGCTATGGCTACACCTTC. The rearrangement joins TRBV27 to TRBJ1-2; possible D gene TRBD1, 5 bases. CDR1 MNHEY and CDR2 SMNVEV come from the germline V gene (reference sequence). V lost 6 bases to trimming and J lost 4 bases, with 15 bases between them. This CDR3 has 14 amino acids.

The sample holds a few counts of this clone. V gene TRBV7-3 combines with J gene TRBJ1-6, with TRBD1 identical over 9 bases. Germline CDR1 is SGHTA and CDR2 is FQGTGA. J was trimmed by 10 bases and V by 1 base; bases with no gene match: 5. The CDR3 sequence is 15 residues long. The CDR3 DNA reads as TGTGCCAGCAGCTTAAGGGGACAGGGTTACTCACCCCTCCACTTT. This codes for CASSLRGQGYSPLHF.